The clone carrying this T cell receptor (beta chain) has a handful of counts. The data were produced by immunoSEQ multiplex PCR, yet TCRdb's version contains in-frame clones alone and is incomplete. The data contain 200,000 to 300,000 clones, almost 85% of them singletons. This record comes from a study of blood T cell repertoires in COVID-19. Study context: COVID-19 samples collected from the United States, Italy and Spain covered acute and convalescent phases. PBMCs, B-cell-depleted T cells, or T cells were the source of the cDNA or gDNA that made up the material.

Participants' own reports of clinical history determined their cohort assignment. The receptor was derived from a woman in her forties or fifties with acute COVID-19. Specimen: PBMCs or T cells enriched from blood (not recorded which).

Here the CDR3 DNA reads TGTGCCAGCTCACTGCAGGGGGCCAACTCAGAGACCCAGTACTTC. Its protein product is CASSLQGANSETQYF. The V call is TRBV18, the J call TRBJ2-5, with 8 bases that match TRBD1. The CDR3 totals 15 residues. The J segment lost 4 bases and the V segment lost 4 bases, leaving 8 bases of the junction unmatched. Germline V gives CDR1 KGHSH, CDR2 LQKENI.